This T cell receptor (beta chain) derives from a study of cytomegalovirus exposure and HLA in healthy donors. Points from the study as a whole: In a later analysis, first-cohort TCR clusters were found to tend to co-occur in the 120 or so validation repertoires. Around 160 TCR beta chains were listed as cytomegalovirus-associated.

Trimming stripped 5 bases from V and 2 bases from J, with 19 bases between. The V gene's germline CDR1 is MDHEN and CDR2 SYDVKM. The CDR3 loop spans 17 amino acids. For this clone: The target antigen is unknown.

Repertoires were generated with immunoSEQ multiplex PCR, while TCRdb's copy carries only in-frame clones and drops some. The repertoire holds 55,000 to 75,000 clones, with about 94% as singletons. The receptor was isolated from a man aged 18 to 35 in good health and CMV-seropositive. The rearrangement joins TRBV28 to TRBJ1-3; a possible D gene is TRBD1 (5 bases). Sequencing was carried out using PBMCs. The CDR3 DNA is TGTGCCAGCAGTCTAGGGTCGGGACTGGGTACTGGAAACACCATATATTTT. This codes for CASSLGSGLGTGNTIYF. The full variable domain, in which reference TRBV28 and TRBJ1-3 provide the parts outside the CDR3, is DVKVTQSSRYLVKRTGEKVFLECVQDMDHENMFWYRQDPGLGLRLIYFSYDVKMKEKGDIPEGYSVSREKKERFSLILESASTNQTSMYLCASSLGSGLGTGNTIYFGEGSWLTVV.